This entry lists 21 T cell receptor beta chains sequenced from one sample in a study of blood T cell repertoires in COVID-19. Data came from immunoSEQ multiplex PCR; TCRdb stores just in-frame clones and leaves some out. Of under 300,000 clones listed, about 93% are singletons. Sequenced: PBMCs or T cells enriched from blood (not recorded which). All receptors come from a woman younger than 35 who had recovered from COVID-19.

The V call is TRBV7-9, the J call TRBJ2-3; 14 bases are shared with TRBD2. CDR3 length: 17 amino acids. J was trimmed by 4 bases and V by 5 bases; bases with no gene match: 8. Germline V gene sequence: CDR1 SEHNR, CDR2 FQNEAQ (reference sequence). CDR3 in DNA: TGTGCCAGCAGCCGCGGACTAGCGGGAGGAGCGGCAGATACGCAGTATTTT. Protein product: CASSRGLAGGAADTQYF. The whole variable domain, remainder taken from reference TRBV7-9 and TRBJ2-3, is DTGVSQNPRHKITKRGQNVTFRCDPISEHNRLYWYRQTLGQGPEFLTYFQNEAQLEKSRLLSDRFSAERPKGSFSTLEIQRTEQGDSAMYLCASSRGLAGGAADTQYFGPGTRLTVL.

This chain joins TRBV28 and TRBJ1-4; D is undetermined. Germline V gives CDR1 MDHEN, CDR2 SYDVKM. V dropped 3 bases and J dropped 4 bases, with 9 bases sitting between them. The CDR3 covers 14 residues. The CDR3 sequence is CASSLGRLNEKLFF. CDR3 bases: TGTGCCAGCAGTTTGGGCAGGCTTAATGAAAAACTGTTTTTT. Using reference TRBV28 and TRBJ1-4 for the parts outside the CDR3, the full variable domain is DVKVTQSSRYLVKRTGEKVFLECVQDMDHENMFWYRQDPGLGLRLIYFSYDVKMKEKGDIPEGYSVSREKKERFSLILESASTNQTSMYLCASSLGRLNEKLFFGSGTQLSVL.

V gene TRBV9 combines with J gene TRBJ1-6; tentative D call: TRBD1 (6 bases). The germline V and J ends were trimmed by 0 bases and 6 bases, with 16 bases remaining between them. CDR3 length: 17 residues. CDR1 SGDLS and CDR2 YYNGEE come from the germline V gene. CDR3 sequence reads: CASSVAREGETNSPLHF. The CDR3 nucleotides are TGTGCCAGCAGCGTAGCCAGGGAGGGGGAAACTAATTCACCCCTCCACTTT. The whole variable domain, filled in from reference TRBV9 and TRBJ1-6, reads DSGVTQTPKHLITATGQRVTLRCSPRSGDLSVYWYQQSLDQGLQFLIQYYNGEERAKGNILERFSAQQFPDLHSELNLSSLELGDSALYFCASSVAREGETNSPLHFGNGTRLTVT.

The chain combines TRBV15 with TRBJ2-3; D not certain. In germline, CDR1 is LNHNV, CDR2 YYDKDF (reference sequence). The CDR3 covers 15 residues. V lost 3 bases and J 1 base, leaving 11 bases between the germline ends. The CDR3 loop reads CATSSGWQGTDTQYF. CDR3 nucleotide sequence: TGTGCCACCAGCAGCGGCTGGCAGGGCACAGATACGCAGTATTTT. The complete variable domain, with remaining parts taken from reference TRBV15 and TRBJ2-3, reads DAMVIQNPRYQVTQFGKPVTLSCSQTLNHNVMYWYQQKSSQAPKLLFHYYDKDFNNEADTPDNFQSRRPNTSFCFLDIRSPGLGDTAMYLCATSSGWQGTDTQYFGPGTRLTVL.

Notes on this clone: A read error may produce the germline difference seen at one junction end. The chain couples TRBV6-2 or TRBV6-3 to TRBJ1-1, with D possibly matching TRBD1 (5 bases). This CDR3 has 15 amino acids. The germline V gene has CDR1 MNHEY and CDR2 SVGEGT. The CDR3 nucleotides are TGTGCCAGCAATTACCCAGCTACAGGGAACACTGAAGCTTTCTTT. Residues: CASNYPATGNTEAFF.

The chain recombines TRBV11-3 with TRBJ1-2, with D possibly matching TRBD1 (6 bases). The CDR3 is made up of 12 amino acids. Germline-derived CDR1 and CDR2 are SGHNT and YENEEA. V lost 5 bases and J 6 bases, leaving 10 bases between the germline ends. CDR3 sequence: CASSQGLDGYTF. The CDR3 DNA reads as TGTGCCAGCAGCCAGGGGCTGGATGGCTACACCTTC.

This sequence joins TRBV4-1 and TRBJ2-5; 12 positions agree with TRBD2. V lost 1 base, J lost 2 bases, and 11 bases stayed unmatched. Germline CDR1 is MGHRA and CDR2 is YSYEKL. The CDR3 totals 19 residues. The CDR3 reads CASSQGSGGLAGLQETQYF. The CDR3 bases are TGCGCCAGCAGCCAAGGAAGTGGTGGACTAGCGGGACTACAAGAGACCCAGTACTTC.

V usage is TRBV10-2 and J usage is TRBJ2-1; possible D gene TRBD2, 6 bases. V gave up 0 bases and J gave up 5 bases, with 20 bases separating them. The CDR3 spans 18 residues. Germline lookup yields CDR1 WSHSY and CDR2 SAAADI. The CDR3 is CASSESMVADRSHNEQFF. CDR3 DNA sequence: TGCGCCAGCAGTGAGTCGATGGTAGCGGATAGGTCTCACAATGAGCAGTTCTTC.

The CDR3 DNA sequence: TGTGCCAGCAGTTTCCTATGGTCTTACACCTTC. Protein sequence: CASSFLWSYTF. The rearrangement uses TRBV28 and TRBJ1-2, with D unresolved. The germline gives CDR1 MDHEN, CDR2 SYDVKM. V was clipped by 3 bases and J by 11 bases, with 10 bases between them. There are 11 residues in the CDR3.

A few counts support this clone. The genes are TRBV5-5 and TRBJ2-1; TRBD2 matches at 8 bases. The CDR3 sequence is 15 residues long. CDR1 and CDR2 (germline): SGHKS, YYEKEE (reference sequence). The V and J ends lost 2 bases and 10 bases, in that order; junction bases with no gene match: 11. As DNA, the CDR3 is TGTGCCAGCAGCTTCTCCGGGAGGGTGATGGGGGAGCAGTTCTTC. Its translation: CASSFSGRVMGEQFF.

This clone was recorded once. This chain uses TRBV19 with TRBJ2-3; TRBD1 matches 11 bases. The CDR3 extends over 14 amino acids. Germline V CDR1 and CDR2: LNHDA, SQIVND (reference sequence). Trimming took 9 bases from V and 4 from J; bases not matched to a gene: 6. CDR3 coding DNA: TGTGCCAGCACCGGGACAGGGGGTCCAGATACGCAGTATTTT. This encodes CASTGTGGPDTQYF.

This rearrangement joins TRBV29-1 to TRBJ2-7, with TRBD2 identical over 9 bases. With V trimmed by 3 bases and J by 4 bases, 4 bases remained unmatched. This CDR3 region has 13 residues. CDR1 is SQVTM, CDR2 ANQGSEA, per germline. For the CDR3, the DNA is TGCAGCGTTGAGTCTAGCGGGATTTACGAGCAGTACTTC. This translates into CSVESSGIYEQYF.

This rearrangement joins TRBV19 to TRBJ1-5, with 7 bases lining up with TRBD1. The V and J ends lost 3 bases and 4 bases, in that order; junction bases with no gene match: 3. The germline CDR1 and CDR2 sequences are LNHDA and SQIVND (reference sequence). CDR3 length: 14 residues. CDR3 sequence: CASSMGQLNQPQHF. The DNA for the CDR3 is TGTGCCAGTAGTATGGGACAGTTAAATCAGCCCCAGCATTTT.

The rearrangement uses TRBV6-2 or TRBV6-3 and TRBJ2-1, with 15 bases aligning to TRBD2. The ends lost 6 bases at V and 0 bases at J; junction bases unmatched: 12. CDR3 size: 20 residues. The germline gives CDR1 MNHEY, CDR2 SVGEGT. The CDR3 DNA reads as TGTGCCAGCAGCCGCGGACTAGCGGGGGGGCTCCTGTTCTCCTACAATGAGCAGTTCTTC. Translated: CASSRGLAGGLLFSYNEQFF.

This clone is a singleton in its sample. The rearrangement links TRBV28 to TRBJ2-7; TRBD2 is a possible D gene (5 bases). This CDR3 is 12 amino acids long. Trimming cost V 3 bases and J 6 bases, with 9 bases left between them. Germline assignment: CDR1 MDHEN and CDR2 SYDVKM. The CDR3 DNA reads as TGTGCCAGCAGTTTCGGCCGGGGCGAGCAGTACTTC. It yields the protein CASSFGRGEQYF.

The rearrangement links TRBV18 to TRBJ2-5; D gene ambiguous. CDR3 length: 13 residues. From germline, CDR1 is KGHSH and CDR2 LQKENI. The germline V and J ends were trimmed by 2 bases and 4 bases, with 8 bases remaining between them. The CDR3 region is CASSPEVRETQYF. Here the CDR3 DNA reads TGTGCCAGCTCACCAGAGGTGCGAGAGACCCAGTACTTC.

This chain links TRBV19 with TRBJ1-1, with unresolved D. The germline gives CDR1 LNHDA, CDR2 SQIVND (reference sequence). This CDR3 is 14 amino acids long. With 3 bases removed from V and 0 bases from J, the gap between germline ends came to 8 bases. CDR3 region: CASSIVHMNTEAFF. In nucleotides, the CDR3 is TGTGCCAGTAGTATCGTACATATGAACACTGAAGCTTTCTTT.

J is TRBJ1-1 and V is TRBV28; D unclear. Germline CDR1 reads MDHEN; CDR2 reads SYDVKM. The V gene lost 2 bases and the J gene lost 4 bases, with 14 bases spanning the gap. CDR3 length: 15 residues. As DNA, the CDR3 is TGTGCCAGCAGTTTAAAGTATGGCGAGGGCACTGAAGCTTTCTTT. Protein: CASSLKYGEGTEAFF. The full variable domain, completed using reference TRBV28 and TRBJ1-1, is DVKVTQSSRYLVKRTGEKVFLECVQDMDHENMFWYRQDPGLGLRLIYFSYDVKMKEKGDIPEGYSVSREKKERFSLILESASTNQTSMYLCASSLKYGEGTEAFFGQGTRLTVV.

The chain is built from TRBV4-3 and TRBJ1-6; D is perhaps TRBD1 (5 bases). Per germline, CDR1 LGHNA and CDR2 YSLEER. The CDR3 covers 16 residues. Trimming removed 0 bases at V and 7 bases at J, with 13 bases between. As DNA, the CDR3 is TGCGCCAGCAGCCAAGATGGGGCGATGATAAATTCACCCCTCCACTTT. It is translated as CASSQDGAMINSPLHF.

The CDR3 coding sequence is TGTGCCAGCAGCGCCCCGGGATACTATGGCTACACCTTC. Its translation is CASSAPGYYGYTF. The chain joins TRBV5-6 to TRBJ1-2; no firm D call. Germline lookup yields CDR1 SGHDT and CDR2 YYEEEE. This CDR3 is 13 amino acids long. V was trimmed by 4 bases and J by 3 bases, leaving 10 bases between them.

The gene calls are TRBV9 and TRBJ2-3, with 15 bases that match TRBD2. The CDR3 extends over 18 amino acids. Germline trimming cut 4 bases from V and 1 base from J; bases unmatched to any gene: 7. Per germline, CDR1 SGDLS and CDR2 YYNGEE. CDR3 sequence reads: CASSPGLAGGIGTDTQYF. The CDR3 DNA follows: TGTGCCAGCAGCCCTGGACTAGCGGGGGGGATCGGCACAGATACGCAGTATTTT.